This is a list of T cell receptor beta chains from one sample in a study of blood T cell repertoires in COVID-19. TCRdb's copy holds only in-frame clones and misses some; the assay was immunoSEQ multiplex PCR. The sample has roughly 250,000 clones; about 91% are singletons. The sequenced sample consisted of PBMCs or T cells enriched from blood (not recorded which). The origin of the receptors is a woman between 40 and 50 years old with acute COVID-19. CDR3s include the opening cysteine and the closing phenylalanine or tryptophan. D genes are given only for firm matches. Only some rows state a clone size, as once, few, many or a class for expanded clones.

D gene | J gene | clone size | V gene | CDR3 DNA | CDR3 protein
. | TRBJ2-7 | . | TRBV5-1 | TGCGCCAGCAGCTTGCTACCGAACCCGGGTTTGGGCGAGCAGTACTTC | CASSLLPNPGLGEQYF
. | TRBJ1-5 | . | TRBV27 | TGTGCCAGCAGTAGATCAGGGGAAAATAGCAATCAGCCCCAGCATTTT | CASSRSGENSNQPQHF
. | TRBJ2-1 | . | TRBV30 | TGTGCCTGGTTGGCCCCGCCGGGTGAGCAGTTCTTC | CAWLAPPGEQFF
. | TRBJ1-3 | . | TRBV3-1/TRBV3-2 | TGTGCCAGCCGGGGGATGGGTCCCGCTGGAAACACCATATATTTT | CASRGMGPAGNTIYF
. | TRBJ1-3 | . | TRBV11-3 | TGTGCCAGCAGCTTAGCTTGGACAGCGGGAAACACCATATATTTT | CASSLAWTAGNTIYF
TRBD2 | TRBJ2-1 | few | TRBV2 | TGTGCCACGAGGGGCGGGAGCTCCTACAATGAGCAGTTCTTC | CATRGGSSYNEQFF
. | TRBJ1-1 | . | TRBV4-2 | TGTGCCAGCAGCCAAGTGGAGGGGCGGACTGAAGCTTTCTTT | CASSQVEGRTEAFF
TRBD2 | TRBJ2-3 | . | TRBV27 | TGTGCCAGCAGTTTAAGGGGGACTAGCGCGGTCACAGATACGCAGTATTTT | CASSLRGTSAVTDTQYF
. | TRBJ1-1 | . | TRBV25-1 | TGTGCCAGCACCCCAAAGCGGGGGGATCCCTATGAAGCTTTCTTT | CASTPKRGDPYEAFF
. | TRBJ2-2 | . | TRBV21-1 | TGTGCCAGCAGCCCACGTCGGGGGACTCCGCGAAGGATCGGGGAGCTGTTTTTT | CASSPRRGTPRRIGELFF
. | TRBJ1-1 | . | TRBV12-3/TRBV12-4 | TGTGCCAGCAGTTTAGCGACCGGGATCGAGGCTTTCTTT | CASSLATGIEAFF
TRBD1 | TRBJ1-6 | . | TRBV4-1 | TGCGCCAGCAGCCCCATTAGACAGGGGCTTAATTCACCCCTCCACTTT | CASSPIRQGLNSPLHF
. | TRBJ1-2 | . | TRBV12-3/TRBV12-4 | TGTGCCAGCAGACTTTGGGGGGGTGGCTACACCTTC | CASRLWGGGYTF
. | TRBJ1-1 | . | TRBV6-5 | TGTGCCAGCAGTTACTCTGCAGGGTGGATCACTGAAGCTTTCTTT | CASSYSAGWITEAFF
. | TRBJ2-5 | many | TRBV5-1 | TGCGCCAGCAGCCTCCGATGGGGAGAACAAGAGACCCAGTACTTC | CASSLRWGEQETQYF
. | TRBJ1-5 | . | TRBV2 | TGTGCCAGCAATAGGCGGGGGGCCGATCAGCCCCAGCATTTT | CASNRRGADQPQHF
. | TRBJ2-6 | . | TRBV30 | TGTGCCTCTTGGGGGGTCGGGGCCAACGTCCTGACTTTC | CASWGVGANVLTF
TRBD1 | TRBJ1-6 | . | TRBV28 | TGTGCCAGCAGTCCCCAATCGTGGGGACAGAGTAATTCACCCCTCCACTTT | CASSPQSWGQSNSPLHF
. | TRBJ1-1 | . | TRBV27 | TGTGCCAGCAGTGGCCTCACAGGGACTGAAGCTTTCTTT | CASSGLTGTEAFF
TRBD1 | TRBJ1-6 | . | TRBV28 | TGTGCCAGCAGTACCTTCCGGGCAGGGGGCTATTCACCCCTCCACTTT | CASSTFRAGGYSPLHF
TRBD2 | TRBJ2-3 | . | TRBV3-1/TRBV3-2 | TGTGCCAGCAGCCCGGGACTAGCGGGACACACAGATACGCAGTATTTT | CASSPGLAGHTDTQYF
TRBD1 | TRBJ2-2 | . | TRBV3-1/TRBV3-2 | TGTGCCAGCAGCCAGACAGGGGCGTACACCGGGGAGCTGTTTTTT | CASSQTGAYTGELFF
. | TRBJ1-1 | . | TRBV5-4 | TGTGCCAGCAGCTTGGCGGGGAACACTGAAGCTTTCTTT | CASSLAGNTEAFF
. | TRBJ1-2 | . | TRBV12-3/TRBV12-4 | TGTGCCAGCAGTAGGGGAAACTATGGCTACACCTTC | CASSRGNYGYTF
TRBD1 | TRBJ1-1 | . | TRBV9 | TGTGCCAGCGATCCTAACCCCGGGACAGAGAACACTGAAGCTTTCTTT | CASDPNPGTENTEAFF
. | TRBJ2-7 | . | TRBV24-1 | TGTGCCACCAGTGATTTGCACGGCTACGAGCAGTACTTC | CATSDLHGYEQYF
TRBD1 | TRBJ2-7 | . | TRBV28 | TGTGCCAGCAGGGCCGGACAGGGGTCCCACGAGCAGTACTTC | CASRAGQGSHEQYF
TRBD1 | TRBJ1-2 | . | TRBV9 | TGTGCCAGCAGCGCTGGACAGGCTCCAGCCTTATATGGCTACACCTTC | CASSAGQAPALYGYTF
. | TRBJ2-3 | once | TRBV13 | TGTGCCAGCAGCGTCACAGGGCCTGCAGATACGCAGTATTTT | CASSVTGPADTQYF
. | TRBJ1-2 | . | TRBV5-1 | TGCGCCAGCAGCTTGGTATTAGGGGTTTATGGCTACACCTTC | CASSLVLGVYGYTF
TRBD1 | TRBJ1-5 | few | TRBV6-5 | TGTGCCAGCAGCGAGGGACAGGGAGCGAATCAGCCCCAGCATTTT | CASSEGQGANQPQHF
TRBD2 | TRBJ2-3 | . | TRBV20-1 | TGCAGTGCTAGTTCGTCTAGCGGTAGTACAGATACGCAGTATTTT | CSASSSSGSTDTQYF
TRBD1 | TRBJ1-1 | . | TRBV19 | TGTGCCAGTAGTAGTAGACAGGGGAACACTGAAGCTTTCTTT | CASSSRQGNTEAFF
. | TRBJ1-1 | . | TRBV28 | TGTGCCAGCAGTTTATATGGGGCAGGAGCTTTCTTT | CASSLYGAGAFF
TRBD1 | TRBJ2-3 | once | TRBV12-5 | TGTGCTAGTGGTTTGTACCCTGCAGGGGGCAAGACAGATACGCAGTATTTT | CASGLYPAGGKTDTQYF
TRBD1 | TRBJ1-2 | . | TRBV19 | TGTGCCAGTAGTGTCGCCGGGACAGTGGCTCCCCACGGTGGCTACACCTTC | CASSVAGTVAPHGGYTF
. | TRBJ2-7 | . | TRBV11-2 | TGTGCCAGCAGCTTAATCGCGTACGAGCAGTACTTC | CASSLIAYEQYF
. | TRBJ1-5 | . | TRBV6-1 | TGTGCCAGCAGTGAGGGCCATCAGCCCCAGCATTTT | CASSEGHQPQHF
. | TRBJ1-2 | . | TRBV3-1/TRBV3-2 | TGTGCCAGCAGCCAAAGTACAGGAGGCTACACCTTC | CASSQSTGGYTF
TRBD2 | TRBJ2-7 | . | TRBV28 | TGTGCCAGCATCGGCTGGCGGGAGATAAGCCCCGAGCAGTACTTC | CASIGWREISPEQYF
. | TRBJ2-7 | . | TRBV21-1 | TGTGCCAGCAGCGCCCGACAGGGCCTATTCGAGCAGTACTTC | CASSARQGLFEQYF